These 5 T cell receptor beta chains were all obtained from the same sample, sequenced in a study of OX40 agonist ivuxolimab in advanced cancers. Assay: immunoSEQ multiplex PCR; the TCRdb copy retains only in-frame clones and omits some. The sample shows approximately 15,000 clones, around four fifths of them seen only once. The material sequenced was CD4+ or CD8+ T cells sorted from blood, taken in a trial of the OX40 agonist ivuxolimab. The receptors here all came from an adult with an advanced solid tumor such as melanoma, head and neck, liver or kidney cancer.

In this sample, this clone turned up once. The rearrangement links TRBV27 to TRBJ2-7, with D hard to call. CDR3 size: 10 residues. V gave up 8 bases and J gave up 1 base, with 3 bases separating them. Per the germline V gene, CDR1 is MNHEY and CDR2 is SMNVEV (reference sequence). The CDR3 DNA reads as TGTGCCAGCGTATCCTACGAGCAGTACTTC. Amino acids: CASVSYEQYF.

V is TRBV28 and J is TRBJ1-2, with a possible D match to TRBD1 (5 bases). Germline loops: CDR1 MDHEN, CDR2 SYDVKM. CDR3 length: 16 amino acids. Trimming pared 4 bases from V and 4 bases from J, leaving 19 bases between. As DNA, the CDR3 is TGTGCCAGCAGTTCCACCATCTTAGGGGCCTTCTATGGCTACACCTTC. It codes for CASSSTILGAFYGYTF.

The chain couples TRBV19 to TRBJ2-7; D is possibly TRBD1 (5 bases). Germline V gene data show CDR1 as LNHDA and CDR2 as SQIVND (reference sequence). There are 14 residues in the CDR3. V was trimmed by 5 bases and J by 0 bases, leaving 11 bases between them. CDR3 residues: CASSLQGTSYEQYF. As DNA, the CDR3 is TGTGCCAGTAGTCTCCAGGGCACCTCCTACGAGCAGTACTTC.

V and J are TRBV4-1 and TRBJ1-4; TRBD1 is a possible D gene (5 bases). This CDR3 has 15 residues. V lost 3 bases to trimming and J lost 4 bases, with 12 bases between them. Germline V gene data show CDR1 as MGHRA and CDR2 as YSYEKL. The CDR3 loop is CASSQRRDINEKLFF. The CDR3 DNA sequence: TGCGCCAGCAGCCAGCGCAGGGATATTAATGAAAAACTGTTTTTT.

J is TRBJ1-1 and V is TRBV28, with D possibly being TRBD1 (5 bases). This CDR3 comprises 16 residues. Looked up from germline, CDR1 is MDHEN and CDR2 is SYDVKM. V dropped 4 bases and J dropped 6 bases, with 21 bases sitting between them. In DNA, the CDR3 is TGTGCCAGCAGTTCCCGCCCGGGACGAGAATATCCTGAAGCTTTCTTT. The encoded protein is CASSSRPGREYPEAFF.